Presented here are 29 T cell receptor beta chains from one specimen sequenced in a study of blood T cells in healthy people across ages. Together with a sample-barcoded 5' primer, a J-beta primer mix was included in a second PCR lasting about 6 to 12 cycles. TCRdb called the 5' RACE reads again in MiXCR, with one record for every CDR3 protein. The sample shows fewer than 2 million distinct CDR3 sequences, 35% to 50% of them seen only once. Material: blood. The origin of the receptors is a human donor in good health.

This clonotype was seen a handful of times. The chain carries TRBV20-1 and TRBJ1-2; D may be TRBD1 (5 bases). Trimming took off 5 bases at V and 1 base at J, with 20 bases between the two ends. The length of the CDR3 is 16 residues. Germline V gene lookup returns CDR1 DFQATT and CDR2 SNEGSKA (reference sequence). The CDR3 spells CSAPDSSLWGNYGYTF. Here the CDR3 DNA reads TGCAGTGCTCCCGACAGTTCCTTATGGGGTAACTATGGCTACACCTTC.

This rearrangement joins TRBV6-6 to TRBJ1-2; D unresolved. The CDR3 has 12 amino acids. The germline V gene has CDR1 MNHNY and CDR2 SVGAGI (reference sequence). V was shortened by 6 bases and J by 6 bases, with 11 bases between the two germline ends. CDR3 protein: CASRSYRDGYTF. The DNA for the CDR3 is TGTGCCAGCAGATCATATCGCGATGGCTACACCTTC.

This clonotype showed up just a few times. The chain employs TRBV5-1 and TRBJ2-7, with 10 bases aligning to TRBD1. V was clipped by 0 bases and J by 6 bases; unmatched bases: 9. The germline V gene encodes CDR1 SGHRS and CDR2 YFSETQ. There are 16 residues in the CDR3. The CDR3 sequence is CASSLVTGTGDGEQYF. DNA for the CDR3: TGCGCCAGCAGCTTGGTCACCGGGACAGGGGACGGCGAGCAGTACTTC.

The rearrangement joins TRBV7-2 to TRBJ2-7; D might be TRBD1 (6 bases). The CDR3 length is 15 residues. V lost 5 bases and J lost 5, with 19 bases in between. Germline-derived CDR1 and CDR2 are SGHTA and FQGNSA. CDR3: CASSTWTARRDEQYF. The DNA of the CDR3 is TGTGCCAGCAGCACTTGGACAGCCCGACGAGACGAGCAGTACTTC.

The chain is built from TRBV20-1 and TRBJ2-5; 7 nucleotides match TRBD2. The CDR3 is 19 residues long. V shed 5 bases and J 4 bases; nucleotides not matched to a gene: 25. Per the germline V gene, CDR1 is DFQATT and CDR2 is SNEGSKA (reference sequence). The chain's CDR3 is CSASTTRTSRGVTGETQYF. The CDR3 region has the DNA TGCAGTGCTTCCACAACCAGAACTAGCCGGGGGGTTACTGGAGAGACCCAGTACTTC.

Note on this clonotype: The junction departs from the called germline gene at one end, perhaps through a read error. This chain connects TRBV24-1 to TRBJ1-1; no clear D. Looked up from germline, CDR1 is KGHDR and CDR2 is SFDVKD. The CDR3 contains 9 residues. CDR3 loop: CLTNTEAFF. The DNA for the CDR3 is TGCTTGACGAACACTGAAGCTTTCTTT.

The genes are TRBV4-1 and TRBJ1-1; unclear D gene. Trimming removed 1 base from V and 4 bases from J, with 13 bases in between. Germline values: CDR1 MGHRA, CDR2 YSYEKL. This CDR3 has 15 residues. In DNA form, the CDR3 reads TGCGCCAGCAGCCAAGGGCAGGACTGGGGCACTGAAGCTTTCTTT. This encodes CASSQGQDWGTEAFF.

V and J are TRBV7-2 and TRBJ1-2, with D possibly TRBD1 on 5 matching bases. Germline lookup yields CDR1 SGHTA and CDR2 FQGNSA. The CDR3 consists of 17 residues. Trimming left V 2 bases short and J 0 bases short, with 16 bases between. The CDR3 loop is CASSLMLRQNANYGYTF. Here the CDR3 DNA reads TGTGCCAGCAGCTTAATGCTACGACAGAACGCTAACTATGGCTACACCTTC.

This clonotype was observed a handful of times. V usage is TRBV2 and J usage is TRBJ2-7; tentative D call: TRBD2 (6 bases). The germline gives CDR1 SNHLY, CDR2 FYNNEI. V lost 6 bases and J lost 2, with 17 bases in between. The CDR3 consists of 15 residues. CDR3 bases: TGTGCCAGCAGCGACCCCCGCGGGGCTACCTACGAGCAGTACTTC. It encodes CASSDPRGATYEQYF.

This clonotype turned up a few times. The chain joins TRBV12-3 or TRBV12-4 to TRBJ1-6; D is undetermined. This CDR3 has 12 amino acids. Trimming removed 8 bases at V and 10 bases at J, with 12 bases between. The CDR3: CASQFYQSPLHF. CDR3 sequence (DNA): TGTGCCAGCCAGTTTTACCAATCACCCCTCCACTTT.

The genes are TRBV7-9 and TRBJ2-7, with TRBD2 identical over 13 bases. The V gene end was trimmed by 5 bases and the J gene end by 3 bases; junction bases not matched to a gene: 7. CDR1 SEHNR and CDR2 FQNEAQ come from the germline V gene (reference sequence). The CDR3 has 16 residues. The CDR3 coding sequence is TGTGCCAGCAGCAATGGACTAGCGGGGGACGGCTACGAGCAGTACTTC. Its protein is CASSNGLAGDGYEQYF.

V is TRBV12-3 or TRBV12-4 and J is TRBJ2-1; D is uncertain. The length of the CDR3 is 14 residues. Trimming cost V 3 bases and J 3 bases, with 9 bases left between them. The CDR3 DNA reads TGTGCCAGCAGTTTCTCACACAGCTACAATGAGCAGTTCTTC. This translates into CASSFSHSYNEQFF.

This clonotype was detected a few times. The V gene is TRBV4-3, the J gene TRBJ2-7; D not certain. CDR1 is LGHNA and CDR2 is YSLEER in the germline V gene. Trimming pared 0 bases from V and 8 bases from J, leaving 14 bases between. CDR3 length: 14 residues. Here the CDR3 DNA reads TGCGCCAGCAGCCAAGACAGGCCCCCCGGGCAGCAGTACTTC. Its translation is CASSQDRPPGQQYF.

The chain is built from TRBV29-1 and TRBJ2-6, with 9 positions matching TRBD1. V was pared by 6 bases and J by 0 bases, with 6 bases of the junction left unmatched. In germline, CDR1 is SQVTM, CDR2 ANQGSEA. CDR3 size: 16 residues. The chain's CDR3 is CSVAGQGFSGANVLTF. The CDR3, as DNA: TGCAGCGTGGCGGGACAGGGATTCTCTGGGGCCAACGTCCTGACTTTC.

The chain is built from TRBV29-1 and TRBJ2-1; 9 bases are shared with TRBD1. The CDR3 sequence is 16 residues long. CDR1 and CDR2 from the germline V gene are SQVTM and ANQGSEA. J gave up 3 bases and V 4 bases, and 10 bases lay outside the gene matches. The CDR3: CSVASGPDRGYNEQFF. The CDR3 DNA follows: TGCAGCGTTGCCTCGGGCCCGGACAGGGGCTACAATGAGCAGTTCTTC.

This clonotype turned up a few times. The chain combines TRBV12-3 or TRBV12-4 with TRBJ2-5; TRBD1 matches at 9 bases. The DNA end favors TRBJ2-7, so the J call may be wrong. CDR3 length equals 15 residues. The CDR3 DNA is TGTGCCAGCAGTTTAAGCTCGACAGGGGGGGACGAGCAGTACTTC. Translating it yields CASSLSSTGGDEQYF.

The chain carries TRBV20-1 and TRBJ1-1, with D possibly matching TRBD1 (5 bases). V gave up 2 bases and J gave up 1 base, with 17 bases separating them. The CDR3 contains 16 residues. Germline CDR1 is DFQATT and CDR2 is SNEGSKA (reference sequence). CDR3 residues: CSARSPVWGENTEAFF. CDR3 nucleotide sequence: TGCAGTGCTAGAAGCCCTGTTTGGGGGGAGAACACTGAAGCTTTCTTT.

A few counts support this clonotype. The rearrangement links TRBV29-1 to TRBJ2-1; TRBD2 agrees at 12 bases. The CDR3 is made up of 15 amino acids. V dropped 7 bases and J dropped 0; count of bases not matched to a gene: 4. CDR1 SQVTM and CDR2 ANQGSEA come from the germline V gene. CDR3 coding DNA: TGCAGCGCTAGCGGGGGGGGGAGCTCCTACAATGAGCAGTTCTTC. As protein: CSASGGGSSYNEQFF.

The CDR3 region has the DNA TGTGCCAGCAGCTTTACTGTAGTCGAGACCCAGTACTTC. Its protein product is CASSFTVVETQYF. The chain carries TRBV7-2 and TRBJ2-5, with no clear D. The CDR3 is made up of 13 amino acids. Looked up from germline, CDR1 is SGHTA and CDR2 is FQGNSA. Trimming left V 3 bases short and J 5 bases short, with 10 bases between.

This clonotype was seen only a few times. V gene TRBV5-5 combines with J gene TRBJ1-6, with D perhaps matching TRBD1 (5 bases). Germline assignment: CDR1 SGHKS and CDR2 YYEKEE (reference sequence). V was clipped by 4 bases and J by 0 bases, with 14 bases between them. The CDR3 has 17 residues. CDR3: CASSPAGGSSYNSPLHF. CDR3 nucleotides: TGTGCCAGCAGCCCCGCCGGGGGGAGCTCCTATAATTCACCCCTCCACTTT.

The chain has TRBV28 and TRBJ2-7, with D perhaps TRBD2 (5 bases). Trimming shortened V by 7 bases and J by 4 bases, and 11 bases separated the two germline ends. Germline loops: CDR1 MDHEN, CDR2 SYDVKM. CDR3 length equals 12 residues. The CDR3 bases are TGTGCCAGCACGGGGAATCGGTACGAGCAGTACTTC. Amino acid sequence: CASTGNRYEQYF.

J is TRBJ2-1 and V is TRBV12-3 or TRBV12-4; 7 bases line up with TRBD2. CDR3 length: 12 amino acids. V gave up 10 bases and J gave up 15 bases; unmatched junction bases: 15. The chain's CDR3 is CAIFPWGGAWFF. The CDR3 nucleotides read TGTGCCATCTTCCCCTGGGGAGGGGCTTGGTTCTTC.

This clonotype showed up just a few times. Here the CDR3 reads CASSRYTDLQYF. DNA for the CDR3: TGCGCCAGCAGCAGATACACGGATTTGCAGTACTTC. J is TRBJ2-7 and V is TRBV5-1; D remains ambiguous. Trimming left V 4 bases short and J 9 bases short, with 14 bases between. Looked up from germline, CDR1 is SGHRS and CDR2 is YFSETQ. The CDR3 totals 12 residues.

The gene calls are TRBV29-1 and TRBJ2-5; D is undetermined. The J call is uncertain, as TRBJ2-7 better fits the DNA end. Germline values: CDR1 SQVTM, CDR2 ANQGSEA. The CDR3 extends over 12 amino acids. The CDR3 loop reads CSAWYSENEQYF. CDR3 DNA: TGCAGCGCCTGGTACAGTGAAAACGAGCAGTACTTC.

The chain employs TRBV4-1 and TRBJ1-1, with 7 bases aligning to TRBD1. The CDR3 length is 15 residues. Germline loops: CDR1 MGHRA, CDR2 YSYEKL. The ends lost 2 bases at V and 5 bases at J; junction bases unmatched: 8. This chain's CDR3 is CASSQPRDSRTEAFF. The CDR3 DNA is TGCGCCAGCAGCCAACCCCGGGACAGCAGAACTGAAGCTTTCTTT.

The chain recombines TRBV10-3 with TRBJ2-4, with unresolved D. Trimming cost V 2 bases and J 2 bases, with 10 bases left between them. Germline V CDR1 and CDR2: ENHRY, SYGVKD. The CDR3 length is 15 residues. This CDR3 reads CAISEGNPTKNIQYF. CDR3 sequence (DNA): TGTGCCATCAGTGAGGGGAACCCGACCAAAAACATTCAGTACTTC.

There are a few counts of this clonotype. V and J are TRBV24-1 and TRBJ2-1, with 9 bases identical to TRBD1. Looked up from germline, CDR1 is KGHDR and CDR2 is SFDVKD. This CDR3 is 15 amino acids long. J lost 6 bases, V lost 2 bases, and 4 bases had no gene match. CDR3 residues: CATSDSDRGPNEQFF. The DNA of the CDR3 is TGTGCCACCAGTGATTCGGACAGGGGACCCAATGAGCAGTTCTTC.

The sample holds a few counts of this clonotype. This chain uses TRBV7-2 with TRBJ2-3, with D perhaps assigned TRBD1 or TRBD2 (6 bases each). CDR1 SGHTA and CDR2 FQGNSA come from the germline V gene. Trimming removed 5 bases from V and 3 bases from J, with 12 bases in between. This CDR3 is 14 amino acids long. DNA of the CDR3: TGTGCCAGCAGCGTGGGGGGCCGGACAGATACGCAGTATTTT. Translating gives CASSVGGRTDTQYF.

To note about this clonotype: Relative to the germline gene, one junction end is altered; a read error may explain this. V usage is TRBV6-5 and J usage is TRBJ2-1; D may be TRBD1 or TRBD2 (5 bases each). This CDR3 has 14 amino acids. The germline V gene encodes CDR1 MNHEY and CDR2 SVGAGI. DNA for the CDR3: TGTGCCAGCAACGGGGCGAGCTCCTACAATGAGCAGGTCTTC. Its protein product is CASNGASSYNEQVF.